These 24 T cell receptor beta chains were sequenced from one sample in a study of T cells in Graves' hyperthyroidism and ophthalmopathy. Researchers amplified the TCR beta CDR3 regions from RNA transcripts. The HTBI primer set drove a first-round RT-PCR of the TCR CDR3. TCRdb processed the multiplex PCR reads anew with MiXCR; each CDR3 protein has one entry. Of about 370,000 distinct CDR3 sequences listed, roughly 15% are singletons. Material: blood. These receptors all come from a woman aged 55-70 years with Graves' ophthalmopathy.

This chain joins TRBV29-1 and TRBJ2-7; D might be TRBD1 (5 bases). The CDR3 extends over 13 amino acids. Germline CDR1 reads SQVTM; CDR2 reads ANQGSEA. The V gene lost 4 bases and the J gene lost 4 bases, with 14 bases spanning the gap. This CDR3 is CSVVVRARYEQYF. In DNA, the CDR3 is TGCAGCGTTGTTGTCAGGGCTAGGTACGAGCAGTACTTC.

This clonotype was found a few times. It may be a read error: a sequence one base away is much more abundant. V gene TRBV11-2 combines with J gene TRBJ2-3; perhaps TRBD2 as D (6 bases). This CDR3 comprises 15 residues. The germline V gene encodes CDR1 SGHAT and CDR2 FQNNGV. In nucleotides, the CDR3 is TGTGCCGGCAGCAAACGGACTACCCAAGGGGATACGCAGTATTTT. It codes for CAGSKRTTQGDTQYF.

This clonotype has a count of ten or more. The chain joins TRBV20-1 to TRBJ2-1; 7 bases fit TRBD2. With V trimmed by 0 bases and J by 0 bases, 8 bases remained unmatched. This CDR3 comprises 17 residues. Germline V lookup: CDR1 DFQATT, CDR2 SNEGSKA (reference sequence). The CDR3 DNA follows: TGCAGTGCTAGAGATATTGCGGGAGTACTCTCCTACAATGAGCAGTTCTTC. Amino acid sequence: CSARDIAGVLSYNEQFF.

The chain carries TRBV7-6 and TRBJ2-2, with 7 bases matching TRBD2. CDR3 length equals 15 residues. CDR1 SGHVS and CDR2 FNYEAQ come from the germline V gene. With 1 base clipped from V and 5 bases from J, the junction kept 4 bases outside the gene matches. This CDR3 reads CASSLGSSGTGELFF. CDR3 coding DNA: TGTGCCAGCAGCTTAGGGAGTAGCGGGACCGGGGAGCTGTTTTTT.

A few counts support this clonotype. The chain couples TRBV30 to TRBJ1-3, with 7 bases matching TRBD1. CDR1 is GTSNPN, CDR2 SVGIG, per germline (reference sequence). Trimming removed 2 bases from V and 3 bases from J; junction bases left unmatched: 7. This CDR3 spans 15 amino acids. The CDR3 coding sequence is TGTGCCTGGAGTCTCTCGACAGGGTTTGGAAACACCATATATTTT. Protein product: CAWSLSTGFGNTIYF.

The CDR3 sequence is CSANLAGSTDTQYF. CDR3 bases: TGCAGTGCAAACCTAGCGGGAAGCACAGATACGCAGTATTTT. V usage is TRBV20-1 and J usage is TRBJ2-3; 9 bases align to TRBD2. With 6 bases clipped from V and 0 bases from J, the junction kept 4 bases outside the gene matches. From germline, CDR1 is DFQATT and CDR2 SNEGSKA (reference sequence). CDR3 length: 14 amino acids.

This clonotype has a handful of counts. The chain links TRBV4-1 to TRBJ2-7; no clear D. V lost 0 bases and J lost 4, with 13 bases in between. This CDR3 has 15 amino acids. In germline, CDR1 is MGHRA, CDR2 YSYEKL. The CDR3 reads CASSQDSRAVYEQYF. The CDR3 DNA sequence: TGCGCCAGCAGCCAAGATTCCCGGGCAGTGTACGAGCAGTACTTC.

This clonotype was seen a handful of times. The rearrangement joins TRBV5-1 to TRBJ2-5; D is ambiguous. CDR1 and CDR2 from the germline V gene are SGHRS and YFSETQ. V lost 0 bases to trimming and J lost 5 bases, with 8 bases between them. This CDR3 region has 13 residues. This CDR3 reads CASSLGSVETQYF. The CDR3 bases are TGCGCCAGCAGCTTGGGGAGTGTCGAGACCCAGTACTTC.

Ten or more counts support this clonotype. The J gene is TRBJ1-1, the V gene TRBV3-1; TRBD1 is a possible D gene (5 bases). Germline V lookup: CDR1 LGHDT, CDR2 YNNKEL (reference sequence). Trimming removed 0 bases from V and 11 bases from J, with 10 bases in between. This CDR3 region has 12 residues. The chain's CDR3 is CASSQDGGGAFF. CDR3 DNA sequence: TGTGCCAGCAGCCAAGATGGGGGTGGGGCTTTCTTT.

Notes on this clonotype: It may be a read error: a sequence one base away is much more abundant. In this CDR3 the conserved last residue, phenylalanine or tryptophan, is missing, so a read error is likely. This sequence joins TRBV30 and TRBJ1-3; D call uncertain. Germline assignment: CDR1 GTSNPN and CDR2 SVGIG (reference sequence). The V end lost 0 bases, the J end lost 2 bases, and 8 bases lay between the germline ends. CDR3 length: 14 residues. The CDR3 DNA follows: TGTGCCTGGAGTGTACGCGAGACTGGAAACACCATATATCTT. It specifies CAWSVRETGNTIYL.

This clonotype was detected a few times. The chain couples TRBV20-1 to TRBJ2-3; D unclear. V was pared by 6 bases and J by 8 bases, with 15 bases between. Germline CDR1 and CDR2: DFQATT and SNEGSKA (reference sequence). The CDR3 covers 12 residues. DNA of the CDR3: TGCAGTGCCCCCCAGCCCTGGGGTACGCAGTATTTT. This translates into CSAPQPWGTQYF.

This clonotype has at least ten counts. The V and J genes are TRBV28 and TRBJ1-1; D is unresolved. The CDR3 has 17 amino acids. V lost 3 bases, J lost 0 bases, and 17 bases lay in between. Germline V CDR1 and CDR2: MDHEN, SYDVKM. The CDR3 DNA reads TGTGCCAGCAGTTTGGTCAGTTCTAGGGTACTGAACACTGAAGCTTTCTTT. It is translated as CASSLVSSRVLNTEAFF.

This clonotype has only a few counts. The chain has TRBV11-2 and TRBJ1-2; tentative D call: TRBD1 (6 bases). Germline V gene lookup returns CDR1 SGHAT and CDR2 FQNNGV. V was pared by 5 bases and J by 7 bases, with 14 bases between. The CDR3 is made up of 13 amino acids. The CDR3: CASSPISDSGYTF. The CDR3 DNA reads TGTGCCAGCAGCCCCATATCGGACAGTGGCTACACCTTC.

This chain links TRBV7-2 with TRBJ1-1; 7 nucleotides line up with TRBD1. Trimming at V came to 5 bases and at J to 0 bases, leaving 3 bases not matched to a gene. In germline, CDR1 is SGHTA, CDR2 FQGNSA. There are 14 residues in the CDR3. The CDR3 nucleotides read TGTGCCAGCAGCCAAGACAGGGTGAACACTGAAGCTTTCTTT. Translated, it gives CASSQDRVNTEAFF.

The J gene is TRBJ2-7, the V gene TRBV6-5; D ambiguous. CDR1 and CDR2 from the germline V gene are MNHEY and SVGAGI. This CDR3 is 14 amino acids long. Trimming pared 2 bases from V and 2 bases from J, leaving 10 bases between. CDR3 in DNA: TGTGCCAGCAGTTACGCTCCAGGTCCCTACGAGCAGTACTTC. It encodes CASSYAPGPYEQYF.

This clonotype was detected a few times. The chain combines TRBV19 with TRBJ2-3; D remains unclear. The germline CDR1 and CDR2 sequences are LNHDA and SQIVND (reference sequence). The CDR3 totals 16 residues. V lost 5 bases to trimming and J lost 2 bases, with 17 bases between them. In DNA, the CDR3 is TGTGCCAGTAGTCGTTCTTTTGGTTCCCACACAGATACGCAGTATTTT. Its protein product is CASSRSFGSHTDTQYF.

There are many counts of this clonotype. In DNA, the CDR3 is TGTGCCAGCAGCCCAGACATTCCCCGTCGTGAAGCTTTCTTT. It yields the protein CASSPDIPRREAFF. The chain couples TRBV16 to TRBJ1-1; D is uncertain. V lost 4 bases and J 7 bases, leaving 16 bases between the germline ends. The CDR3 is 14 amino acids. CDR1 is KGHSY and CDR2 is FQNENV in the germline V gene.

The chain couples TRBV4-1 to TRBJ2-7; D perhaps matches TRBD2 (6 bases). The CDR3 contains 15 residues. Germline assignment: CDR1 MGHRA and CDR2 YSYEKL. V was cut by 1 base and J by 4 bases, with 14 bases left in between. The CDR3 DNA follows: TGCGCCAGCAGCCAAGTTGGCGGGGTGGAATACGAGCAGTACTTC. This encodes CASSQVGGVEYEQYF.

This clonotype has only a few counts. The rearrangement links TRBV6-1 to TRBJ1-5; tentatively, D is TRBD1 (6 bases). V was shortened by 6 bases and J by 5 bases, with 14 bases between the two germline ends. Germline assignment: CDR1 MNHNS and CDR2 SASEGT. The CDR3 runs 14 residues. The CDR3 region is CASRATGNDQPQHF. DNA of the CDR3: TGTGCCAGCAGAGCGACAGGCAACGATCAGCCCCAGCATTTT.

This clonotype was counted ten times or more. This chain links TRBV7-2 with TRBJ2-5; TRBD2 is a possible D gene (5 bases). Germline CDR1 is SGHTA and CDR2 is FQGNSA. Between the trimmed V and J ends, which lost 5 bases and 3 bases, there was a span of 13 bases. The CDR3 contains 14 residues. The CDR3, as DNA: TGTGCCAGCAGCGAACAGCGGTCCAAAGAGACCCAGTACTTC. It encodes CASSEQRSKETQYF.

With regard to this clonotype: This is likely a read error, given that the CDR3 carries no conserved phenylalanine or tryptophan at its end. The rearrangement links TRBV29-1 to TRBJ2-3; D unresolved. The CDR3 spans 13 residues. V dropped 4 bases and J dropped 2 bases, with 10 bases sitting between them. Germline loops: CDR1 SQVTM, CDR2 ANQGSEA. CDR3 protein: CSVVGGNTDTQYS. CDR3 in DNA: TGCAGCGTTGTAGGTGGCAACACAGATACGCAGTATTCT.

In regard to this clonotype: Being one base from a much bigger clone, this may be a read error. The chain has TRBV6-1 and TRBJ1-4; the D is unclear. The germline V gene encodes CDR1 MNHNS and CDR2 SASEGT. CDR3 size: 15 residues. CDR3 region: CASSEGRRTNGKLFF. The CDR3 DNA reads TGTGCCAGCAGTGAGGGGAGGCGAACTAATGGAAAACTGTTTTTT.

The chain couples TRBV19 to TRBJ1-1; 7 bases are shared with TRBD1. Unmatched junction bases numbered 6, after V lost 3 bases and J lost 5 bases. CDR3 length: 14 amino acids. Germline V gene lookup returns CDR1 LNHDA and CDR2 SQIVND (reference sequence). CDR3 sequence: CASSIRDRETEAFF. The CDR3 coding sequence is TGTGCCAGTAGTATCCGCGACAGGGAAACTGAAGCTTTCTTT.

There are a few counts of this clonotype. J is TRBJ1-1 and V is TRBV9; 9 bases agree with TRBD1. This CDR3 is 12 amino acids long. Germline CDR1 reads SGDLS; CDR2 reads YYNGEE. The ends lost 2 bases at V and 8 bases at J; junction bases unmatched: 1. The chain's CDR3 is CASSVGQGEAFF. In DNA form, the CDR3 reads TGTGCCAGCAGCGTGGGACAGGGAGAAGCTTTCTTT.